This T cell receptor beta chain originates from a study of T cell responses to AZD1222 COVID-19 vaccine. Broader study findings: The CD4 TCRs associated with vaccination extended across spike and predominated at 160-218 and 743-854. Repertoire sampling happened only post peak T cell response. Nearly half of spike-specific TCRs reportedly target variant regions that are unmutated in the B.1.351 and B.1.1.7 variants. White British ancestry dominated among donors, who included more females, and clonal diversity was possibly underestimated.

About this clone itself: Its antigen is not identified.

Here immunoSEQ multiplex PCR was the method, and the copy in TCRdb shows in-frame clones only, minus some. Of over 150,000 clones listed, around 90% are singletons. The CDR3 loop spans 14 amino acids. Trimming cost V 4 bases and J 0 bases, with 9 bases left between them. Germline assignment: CDR1 LNHDA and CDR2 SQIVND (reference sequence). The material sequenced was peripheral blood, taken 28 days after the second AZD1222 dose. The rearrangement links TRBV19 to TRBJ1-2; D is possibly TRBD1 (5 bases). The receptor was derived from an adult who received the AZD1222 COVID-19 vaccine. The DNA for the CDR3 is TGTGCCAGTAGTACGACACAGGCTAACTATGGCTACACCTTC. Translation: CASSTTQANYGYTF.